What follows are 12 T cell receptor beta chains derived from one specimen sequenced in a study of T cell responses to AZD1222 COVID-19 vaccine. The table came from immunoSEQ multiplex PCR; TCRdb's copy has only in-frame clones and leaves some out. The table lists 15,000 to 17,000 clones, 88% of them singletons, with about 3% in the top ten. The sequences come from peripheral blood, collected 28 days after the second AZD1222 dose. Receptors originate from an adult who received the AZD1222 COVID-19 vaccine.

The V gene is TRBV6-5, the J gene TRBJ1-4, with TRBD1 as a possible D gene (5 bases). Germline V gene sequence: CDR1 MNHEY, CDR2 SVGAGI. The CDR3 runs 14 residues. Trimming took off 5 bases at V and 8 bases at J, with 15 bases between the two ends. CDR3 loop: CASSPPGGREKLFF. The CDR3 DNA is TGTGCCAGCAGTCCCCCGGGGGGTCGGGAAAAACTGTTTTTT.

This chain links TRBV3-1 (or the pseudogene TRBV3-2) with TRBJ2-1, with TRBD1 identical over 10 bases. The CDR3 loop spans 15 amino acids. V dropped 4 bases and J dropped 6; count of bases not matched to a gene: 6. Germline V gene sequence: CDR1 LGHDT, CDR2 YNNKEL (reference sequence). This chain's CDR3 is CASSLDRGQVNEQFF. The CDR3 nucleotides are TGTGCCAGCAGCCTCGACAGGGGGCAGGTCAATGAGCAGTTCTTC.

This chain connects TRBV11-3 to TRBJ2-5; D might be TRBD1 (5 bases). This CDR3 has 15 residues. V was shortened by 5 bases and J by 1 base, with 14 bases between the two germline ends. CDR1 and CDR2 from the germline V gene are SGHNT and YENEEA. The CDR3 reads CASSPDMGPQETQYF. The CDR3 region has the DNA TGTGCCAGCAGCCCGGACATGGGCCCCCAAGAGACCCAGTACTTC.

V and J are TRBV11-1 and TRBJ1-2, with D maybe TRBD1 (5 bases). The CDR3 is made up of 15 amino acids. Germline assignment: CDR1 SGHAT and CDR2 FQDESV (reference sequence). Trimming shortened V by 5 bases and J by 5 bases, and 18 bases separated the two germline ends. Here the CDR3 reads CASSAGGPRTYGYTF. The CDR3, as DNA: TGTGCCAGCAGCGCGGGGGGACCCCGGACTTATGGCTACACCTTC.

The V call is TRBV12-3 or TRBV12-4, the J call TRBJ1-1, with D maybe TRBD1 (6 bases). Trimming removed 6 bases from V and 10 bases from J, with 18 bases in between. The CDR3 length is 13 residues. The CDR3 DNA sequence: TGTGCCAGCAGCTCACTCCAAACAGGGAGAGCTTTCTTT. This sequence encodes CASSSLQTGRAFF.

The V and J genes are TRBV12-5 and TRBJ2-3, with a possible D match to TRBD2 (6 bases). Germline CDR1 LGHNT, CDR2 FRNRAP. Trimming took off 3 bases at V and 1 base at J, with 8 bases between the two ends. This CDR3 is 14 amino acids long. CDR3 sequence reads: CASGLGGGTDTQYF. The CDR3 coding sequence is TGTGCTAGTGGTTTAGGCGGGGGCACAGATACGCAGTATTTT. The full variable domain, rest sourced from reference TRBV12-5 and TRBJ2-3, is DARVTQTPRHKVTEMGQEVTMRCQPILGHNTVFWYRQTMMQGLELLAYFRNRAPLDDSGMPKDRFSAEMPDATLATLKIQPSEPRDSAVYFCASGLGGGTDTQYFGPGTRLTVL.

The chain carries TRBV9 and TRBJ2-3, with a possible D match to TRBD1 (7 bases). CDR3 size: 16 residues. Germline V gene data show CDR1 as SGDLS and CDR2 as YYNGEE. Trimming left V 0 bases short and J 6 bases short, with 17 bases between. The DNA for the CDR3 is TGTGCCAGCAGCGTAGTAGGAGGGGGCGACCCCGATACGCAGTATTTT. It encodes CASSVVGGGDPDTQYF.

The chain carries TRBV5-4 and TRBJ1-2; 9 positions agree with TRBD1. The V segment lost 2 bases and the J segment 5 bases; nucleotides outside the gene matches: 10. There are 16 residues in the CDR3. Germline V gene lookup returns CDR1 SGHNT and CDR2 YYREEE (reference sequence). The CDR3 bases are TGTGCCAGCAGCTTAGGACAGGGGCAGGGGATTTATGGCTACACCTTC. It encodes CASSLGQGQGIYGYTF.

The chain carries TRBV5-4 and TRBJ1-6, with TRBD1 matching 8 bases. There are 14 residues in the CDR3. The trim removed 4 bases at V and 9 bases at J, leaving 6 bases unmatched. Per the germline V gene, CDR1 is SGHNT and CDR2 is YYREEE (reference sequence). The CDR3 reads CASSPDRVTSPLHF. CDR3 in DNA: TGTGCCAGCAGCCCGGACAGGGTAACTTCACCCCTCCACTTT.

The gene calls are TRBV4-3 and TRBJ2-7; 9 bases fit TRBD1. The V gene's germline CDR1 is LGHNA and CDR2 YSLEER. The length of the CDR3 is 16 residues. The ends lost 5 bases at V and 9 bases at J; junction bases unmatched: 17. This CDR3 is CASSLRPGQGGHGQYF. In nucleotides, the CDR3 is TGCGCCAGCAGCTTAAGACCGGGACAGGGAGGTCATGGGCAGTACTTC.

This chain links TRBV5-1 with TRBJ2-3; D uncertain. V lost 0 bases and J 4 bases, leaving 3 bases between the germline ends. CDR3 length: 12 amino acids. Germline assignment: CDR1 SGHRS and CDR2 YFSETQ. The CDR3 sequence is CASSLEADTQYF. CDR3 nucleotides: TGCGCCAGCAGCTTGGAGGCAGATACGCAGTATTTT.

In this sample, this clone turned up a few times. The chain carries TRBV7-3 and TRBJ1-1; D gene ambiguous. CDR1 SGHTA and CDR2 FQGTGA come from the germline V gene. The ends were cut back, 6 bases at V and 4 bases at J, with 15 bases in the middle. The CDR3 contains 14 residues. CDR3 nucleotide sequence: TGTGCCAGCAGTTTAGGAGGTTTGATCACTGAAGCTTTCTTT. As protein: CASSLGGLITEAFF.